Listed below are T cell receptor beta chains from one sample, sequenced in a study of blood T cell repertoires in COVID-19. The data were produced by immunoSEQ multiplex PCR, yet TCRdb's version contains in-frame clones alone and is incomplete. The sample has about 300,000 clones; approximately 90% are singletons. Sample: peripheral blood. The receptor set was obtained from a woman aged 50 to 60 with COVID-19, enrolled during active disease. Both conserved end residues are part of each CDR3. A D gene is named only where the DNA matches it firmly. The size field is filled for only some rows; it gives once, few, many or a size class.

j_gene: TRBJ2-6; v_gene: TRBV28; abundance: .; d_gene: .; CDR3nt: TGTGCCAGCAGCTCAAGAAGGGACACCGGGCCCTCTGGGGCCAACGTCCTGACTTTC; CDR3aa: CASSSRRDTGPSGANVLTF
j_gene: TRBJ2-1; v_gene: TRBV5-1; abundance: .; d_gene: TRBD2; CDR3nt: TGCGCCAGCAGCCTACAGACTAGCGGGAGGAATGAGCAGTTCTTC; CDR3aa: CASSLQTSGRNEQFF
j_gene: TRBJ2-2; v_gene: TRBV9; abundance: once; d_gene: TRBD2; CDR3nt: TGTGCCAGCAGCGTATTGAGCGGGGCGAACACCGGGGAGCTGTTTTTT; CDR3aa: CASSVLSGANTGELFF
j_gene: TRBJ1-1; v_gene: TRBV18; abundance: .; d_gene: .; CDR3nt: TGTGCCAGCTCACCACGGTCCGACAGTTACACTGATGAAGCTTTCTTT; CDR3aa: CASSPRSDSYTDEAFF
j_gene: TRBJ2-3; v_gene: TRBV5-1; abundance: .; d_gene: .; CDR3nt: TGCGCCAGCAGTTTTTTCTCCCCGGCGGTCACAGATACGCAGTATTTT; CDR3aa: CASSFFSPAVTDTQYF
j_gene: TRBJ2-1; v_gene: TRBV27; abundance: .; d_gene: TRBD2; CDR3nt: TGTGCCAGCGACAGGGTGGGGACTAGCGCCTACAATGAGCAGTTCTTC; CDR3aa: CASDRVGTSAYNEQFF
j_gene: TRBJ1-2; v_gene: TRBV7-9; abundance: .; d_gene: TRBD1; CDR3nt: TGTGCCAGCAGCTTAGGGACAGGAAACTATGGCTACACCTTC; CDR3aa: CASSLGTGNYGYTF
j_gene: TRBJ2-5; v_gene: TRBV10-1; abundance: .; d_gene: TRBD1; CDR3nt: TGCGCCACAGTCGGGACAGGGGCCGAAGAGACCCAGTACTTC; CDR3aa: CATVGTGAEETQYF
j_gene: TRBJ2-3; v_gene: TRBV15; abundance: .; d_gene: TRBD2; CDR3nt: TGTGCCACCAGCAGAGGAGCCCTAGCGGCCTCCACAGATACGCAGTATTTT; CDR3aa: CATSRGALAASTDTQYF
j_gene: TRBJ1-3; v_gene: TRBV4-3; abundance: .; d_gene: .; CDR3nt: TGCGCCAGCAGCCAAGATTCGGCAGGGGACGGAAACACCATATATTTT; CDR3aa: CASSQDSAGDGNTIYF
j_gene: TRBJ1-2; v_gene: TRBV20-1; abundance: .; d_gene: TRBD1; CDR3nt: TGCAGTGCTAGTCTGCAGGGGGCGGGCTACACCTTC; CDR3aa: CSASLQGAGYTF
j_gene: TRBJ2-7; v_gene: TRBV2; abundance: .; d_gene: .; CDR3nt: TGTGCCAGCAACAGTCGGACCTACGAGCAGTACTTC; CDR3aa: CASNSRTYEQYF
j_gene: TRBJ1-4; v_gene: TRBV7-9; abundance: .; d_gene: .; CDR3nt: TGTGCCAGCAGCCTTGGACAGCTTACCGAAAAACTGTTTTTT; CDR3aa: CASSLGQLTEKLFF
j_gene: TRBJ1-1; v_gene: TRBV27; abundance: .; d_gene: .; CDR3nt: TGTGCCAGCAGTTTAAATACATATGTGAACACTGAAGCTTTCTTT; CDR3aa: CASSLNTYVNTEAFF
j_gene: TRBJ1-2; v_gene: TRBV6-5; abundance: .; d_gene: .; CDR3nt: TGTGCCAGCAGTTCGACAGCTAACTATGGCTACACCTTC; CDR3aa: CASSSTANYGYTF
j_gene: TRBJ2-1; v_gene: TRBV15; abundance: .; d_gene: .; CDR3nt: TGTGCCACCAGCAGAGACGGGGATGAGCAGTTCTTC; CDR3aa: CATSRDGDEQFF
j_gene: TRBJ1-6; v_gene: TRBV19; abundance: .; d_gene: TRBD1; CDR3nt: TGTGCCAGTAGTACCCGACAGGGCGGAGAGTCACCCCTCCACTTT; CDR3aa: CASSTRQGGESPLHF
j_gene: TRBJ2-7; v_gene: TRBV2; abundance: .; d_gene: .; CDR3nt: TGTGCCAGCAGTGACGGGTACTACGAGCAGTACTTC; CDR3aa: CASSDGYYEQYF
j_gene: TRBJ1-1; v_gene: TRBV21-1; abundance: .; d_gene: .; CDR3nt: TGTGCCAGCAGCACGGACAGGGGAGCTTTCTTT; CDR3aa: CASSTDRGAFF
j_gene: TRBJ2-7; v_gene: TRBV5-1; abundance: .; d_gene: TRBD1; CDR3nt: TGCGCCAGCAGCTTGGCCGGGACAGGGAGCCCTACCTACGAGCAGTACTTC; CDR3aa: CASSLAGTGSPTYEQYF
j_gene: TRBJ2-7; v_gene: TRBV9; abundance: .; d_gene: .; CDR3nt: TGTGCCAGCAGCGTTGGCGGGCCCTCCTACGAGCAGTACTTC; CDR3aa: CASSVGGPSYEQYF
j_gene: TRBJ2-1; v_gene: TRBV2; abundance: .; d_gene: TRBD2; CDR3nt: TGTGCCAGCAGTGAAAGCGGGAGGAGGGATGAGCAGTTCTTC; CDR3aa: CASSESGRRDEQFF
j_gene: TRBJ2-7; v_gene: TRBV5-1; abundance: .; d_gene: .; CDR3nt: TGCGCCAGCAGCTTCTGGGCGGGGTCCTCTTACGAGCAGTACTTC; CDR3aa: CASSFWAGSSYEQYF
j_gene: TRBJ2-7; v_gene: TRBV7-9; abundance: once; d_gene: .; CDR3nt: TGTGCCAGCAGCTCAGATTTTGGGGGGACCGACGAGCAGTACTTC; CDR3aa: CASSSDFGGTDEQYF
j_gene: TRBJ2-1; v_gene: TRBV6-1; abundance: .; d_gene: TRBD1; CDR3nt: TGTGCCAGCAGTGAAGGACAGGGTTACAATGAGCAGTTCTTC; CDR3aa: CASSEGQGYNEQFF